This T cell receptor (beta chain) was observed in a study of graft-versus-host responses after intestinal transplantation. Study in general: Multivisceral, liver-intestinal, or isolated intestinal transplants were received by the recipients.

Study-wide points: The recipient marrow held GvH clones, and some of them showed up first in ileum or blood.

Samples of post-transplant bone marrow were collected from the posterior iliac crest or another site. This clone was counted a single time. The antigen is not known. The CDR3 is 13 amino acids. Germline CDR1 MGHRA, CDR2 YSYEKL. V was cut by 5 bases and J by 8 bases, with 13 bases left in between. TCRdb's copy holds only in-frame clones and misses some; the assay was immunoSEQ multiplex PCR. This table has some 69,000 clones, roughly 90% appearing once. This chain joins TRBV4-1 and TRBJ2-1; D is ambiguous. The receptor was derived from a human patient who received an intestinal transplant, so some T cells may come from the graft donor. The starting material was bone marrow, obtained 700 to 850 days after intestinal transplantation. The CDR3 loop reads CASSFPVGHEQFF. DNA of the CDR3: TGCGCCAGCAGCTTCCCGGTGGGTCATGAGCAGTTCTTC.